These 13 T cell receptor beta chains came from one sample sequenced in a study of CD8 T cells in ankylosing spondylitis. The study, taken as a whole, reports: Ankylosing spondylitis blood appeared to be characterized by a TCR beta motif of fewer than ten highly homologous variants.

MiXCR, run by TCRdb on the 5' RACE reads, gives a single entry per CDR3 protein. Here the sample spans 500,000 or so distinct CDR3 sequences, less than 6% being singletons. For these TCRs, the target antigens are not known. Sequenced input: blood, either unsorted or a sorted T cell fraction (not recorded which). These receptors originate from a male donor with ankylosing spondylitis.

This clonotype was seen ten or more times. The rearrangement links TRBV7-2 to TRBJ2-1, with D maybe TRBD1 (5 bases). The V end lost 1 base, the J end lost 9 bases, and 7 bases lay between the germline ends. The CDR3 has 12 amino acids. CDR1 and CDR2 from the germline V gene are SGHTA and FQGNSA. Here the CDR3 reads CASSLVRVEQFF. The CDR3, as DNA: TGTGCCAGCAGCTTAGTCAGGGTTGAGCAGTTCTTC. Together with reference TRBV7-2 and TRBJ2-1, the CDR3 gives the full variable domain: GAGVSQSPSNKVTEKGKDVELRCDPISGHTALYWYRQSLGQGLEFLIYFQGNSAPDKSGLPSDRFSAERTGGSVSTLTIQRTQQEDSAVYLCASSLVRVEQFFGPGTRLTVL.

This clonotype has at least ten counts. CDR3: CSALAGASTDTQYF. CDR3 coding DNA: TGCAGTGCCTTAGCGGGGGCCAGCACAGATACGCAGTATTTT. This rearrangement joins TRBV20-1 to TRBJ2-3, with 9 bases lining up with TRBD2. Unmatched junction bases numbered 4, after V lost 6 bases and J lost 0 bases. Per germline, CDR1 DFQATT and CDR2 SNEGSKA (reference sequence). The length of the CDR3 is 14 residues.

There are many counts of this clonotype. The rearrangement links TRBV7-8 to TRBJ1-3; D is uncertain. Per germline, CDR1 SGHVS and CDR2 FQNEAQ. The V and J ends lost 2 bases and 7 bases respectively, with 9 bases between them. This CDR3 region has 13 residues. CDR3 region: CASSLLLGNTIYF. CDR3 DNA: TGTGCCAGCAGCTTATTACTAGGGAACACCATATATTTT.

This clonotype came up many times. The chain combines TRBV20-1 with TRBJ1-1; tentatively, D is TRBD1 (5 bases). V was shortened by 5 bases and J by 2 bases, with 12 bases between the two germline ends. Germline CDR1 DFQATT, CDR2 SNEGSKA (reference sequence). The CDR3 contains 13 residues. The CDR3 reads CSARRGGNTEAFF. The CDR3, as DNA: TGCAGTGCTCGGAGGGGTGGAAACACTGAAGCTTTCTTT.

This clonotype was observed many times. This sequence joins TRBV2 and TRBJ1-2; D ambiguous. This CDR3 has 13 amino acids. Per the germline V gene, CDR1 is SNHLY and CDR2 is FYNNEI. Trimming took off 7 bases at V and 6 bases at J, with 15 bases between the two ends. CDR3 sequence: CASIVFLPNGYTF. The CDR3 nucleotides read TGTGCCAGCATTGTCTTCTTACCGAATGGCTACACCTTC.

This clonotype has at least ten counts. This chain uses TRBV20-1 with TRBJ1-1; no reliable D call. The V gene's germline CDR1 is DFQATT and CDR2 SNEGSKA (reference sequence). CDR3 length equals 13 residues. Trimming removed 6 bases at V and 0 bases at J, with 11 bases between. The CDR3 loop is CSAETQMNTEAFF. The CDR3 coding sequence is TGCAGTGCCGAGACTCAGATGAACACTGAAGCTTTCTTT.

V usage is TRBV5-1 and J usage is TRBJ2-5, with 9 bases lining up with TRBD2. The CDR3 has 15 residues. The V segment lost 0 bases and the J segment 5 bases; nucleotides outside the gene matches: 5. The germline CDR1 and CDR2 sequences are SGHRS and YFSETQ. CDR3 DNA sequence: TGCGCCAGCAGCTTGGGTAGCGGGGGAGGTGAGACCCAGTACTTC. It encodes CASSLGSGGGETQYF.

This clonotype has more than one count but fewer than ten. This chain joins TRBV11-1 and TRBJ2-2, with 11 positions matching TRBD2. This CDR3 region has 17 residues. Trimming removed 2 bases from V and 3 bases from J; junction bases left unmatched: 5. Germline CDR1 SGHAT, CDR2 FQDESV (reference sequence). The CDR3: CASSLIAGGRYTGELFF. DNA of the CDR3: TGTGCCAGCAGCTTAATAGCGGGGGGGCGATACACCGGGGAGCTGTTTTTT.

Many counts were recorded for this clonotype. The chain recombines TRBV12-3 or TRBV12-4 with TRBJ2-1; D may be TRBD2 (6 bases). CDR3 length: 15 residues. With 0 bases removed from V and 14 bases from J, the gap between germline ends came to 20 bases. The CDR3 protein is CASSLAGRGGPNEFF. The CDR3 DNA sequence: TGTGCCAGCAGTTTAGCGGGGCGGGGCGGCCCTAATGAGTTCTTC.

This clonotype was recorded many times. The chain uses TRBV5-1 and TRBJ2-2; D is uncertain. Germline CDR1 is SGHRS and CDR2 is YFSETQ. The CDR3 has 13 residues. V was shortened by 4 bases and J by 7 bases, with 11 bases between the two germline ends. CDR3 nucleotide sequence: TGCGCCAGCAGCCCCGATCTAATCGGGGAGCTGTTTTTT. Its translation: CASSPDLIGELFF.

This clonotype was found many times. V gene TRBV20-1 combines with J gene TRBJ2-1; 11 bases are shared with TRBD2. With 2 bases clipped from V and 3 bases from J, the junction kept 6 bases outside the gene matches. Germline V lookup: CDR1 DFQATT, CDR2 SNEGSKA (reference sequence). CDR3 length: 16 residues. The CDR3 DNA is TGCAGTGCTAGATCGACTAGCGGGATCGGCTACAATGAGCAGTTCTTC. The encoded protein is CSARSTSGIGYNEQFF.

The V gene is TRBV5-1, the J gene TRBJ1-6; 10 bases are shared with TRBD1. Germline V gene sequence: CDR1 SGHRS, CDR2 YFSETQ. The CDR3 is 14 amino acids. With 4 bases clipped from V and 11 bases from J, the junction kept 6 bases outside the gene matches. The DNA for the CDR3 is TGCGCCAGCAGCCTCGGACAGGGGGGCGCACCCCTCCACTTT. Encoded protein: CASSLGQGGAPLHF.

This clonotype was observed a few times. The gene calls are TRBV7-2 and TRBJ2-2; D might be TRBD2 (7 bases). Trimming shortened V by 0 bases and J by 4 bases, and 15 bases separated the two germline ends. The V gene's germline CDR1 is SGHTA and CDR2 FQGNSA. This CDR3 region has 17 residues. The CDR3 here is CASSLARGGTPTGELFF. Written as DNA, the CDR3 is TGTGCCAGCAGCTTAGCGAGGGGGGGGACCCCCACCGGGGAGCTGTTTTTT.